The entry below describes one T cell receptor (beta chain). Its antigen is unidentified. The CDR3 is 15 residues long. Per the germline V gene, CDR1 is LNHDA and CDR2 is SQIVND (reference sequence). V trimming: 2 bases; J trimming: 7 bases; junction bases outside the gene matches: 7. This sample is drawn from a study of OX40 agonist ivuxolimab in advanced cancers. Whole-study context: All patients had ivuxolimab intravenously every 2 weeks at 0.01 to 10 mg/kg. Head and neck, renal cell, melanoma or hepatocellular carcinoma were the cancers that dose-escalation patients had. Findings and limits, study-wide: The average count of expanded clones was higher among CD8+ T cells than among CD4+.

The timepoints at which blood was sampled were baseline, cycle 4 day 1, and cycle 7 day 1. The protocol was immunoSEQ multiplex PCR, while the TCRdb copy is restricted to in-frame clones and leaves out a portion. The sample has tens of thousands of clones; around 90% are singletons. This sample comprised CD4+ or CD8+ T cells sorted from blood, obtained in a trial of the OX40 agonist ivuxolimab. The gene calls are TRBV19 and TRBJ1-5, with 8 bases aligning to TRBD1. The clonotype comes from an adult with an advanced solid tumor such as melanoma, head and neck, liver or kidney cancer. CDR3 DNA sequence: TGTGCCAGTAGTATAAGGGGACAGGATAGCCAGCCCCAGCATTTT. This encodes CASSIRGQDSQPQHF.